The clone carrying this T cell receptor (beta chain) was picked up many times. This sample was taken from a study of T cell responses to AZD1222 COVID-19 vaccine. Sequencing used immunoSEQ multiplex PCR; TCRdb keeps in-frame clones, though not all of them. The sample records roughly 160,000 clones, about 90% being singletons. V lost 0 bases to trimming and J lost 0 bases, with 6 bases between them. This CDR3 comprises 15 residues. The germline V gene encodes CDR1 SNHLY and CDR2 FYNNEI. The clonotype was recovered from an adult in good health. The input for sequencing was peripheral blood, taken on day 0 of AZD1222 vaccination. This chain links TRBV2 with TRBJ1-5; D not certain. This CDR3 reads CASSEAGYSNQPQHF. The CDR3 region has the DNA TGTGCCAGCAGTGAAGCAGGTTATAGCAATCAGCCCCAGCATTTT.